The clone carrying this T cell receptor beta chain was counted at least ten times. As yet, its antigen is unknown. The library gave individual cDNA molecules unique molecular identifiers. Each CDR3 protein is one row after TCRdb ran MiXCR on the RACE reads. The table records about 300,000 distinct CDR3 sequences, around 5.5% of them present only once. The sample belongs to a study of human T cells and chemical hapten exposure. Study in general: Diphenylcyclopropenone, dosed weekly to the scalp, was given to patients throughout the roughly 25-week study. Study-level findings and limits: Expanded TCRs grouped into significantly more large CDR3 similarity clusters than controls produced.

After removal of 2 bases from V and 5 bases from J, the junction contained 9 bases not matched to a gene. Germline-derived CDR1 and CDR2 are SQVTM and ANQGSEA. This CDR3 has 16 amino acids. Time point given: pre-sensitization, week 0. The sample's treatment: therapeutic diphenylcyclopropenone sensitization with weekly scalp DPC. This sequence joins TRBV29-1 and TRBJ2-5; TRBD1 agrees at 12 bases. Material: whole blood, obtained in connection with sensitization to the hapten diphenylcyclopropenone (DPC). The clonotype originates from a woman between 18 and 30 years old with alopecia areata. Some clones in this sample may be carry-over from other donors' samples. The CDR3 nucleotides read TGCAGCGTTGAAACCGGGACAGGGGGCGGATTGGAGACCCAGTACTTC. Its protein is CSVETGTGGGLETQYF. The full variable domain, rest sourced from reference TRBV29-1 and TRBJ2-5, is SAVISQKPSRDICQRGTSLTIQCQVDSQVTMMFWYRQQPGQSLTLIATANQGSEATYESGFVIDKFPISRPNLTFSTLTVSNMSPEDSSIYLCSVETGTGGGLETQYFGPGTRLLVL.